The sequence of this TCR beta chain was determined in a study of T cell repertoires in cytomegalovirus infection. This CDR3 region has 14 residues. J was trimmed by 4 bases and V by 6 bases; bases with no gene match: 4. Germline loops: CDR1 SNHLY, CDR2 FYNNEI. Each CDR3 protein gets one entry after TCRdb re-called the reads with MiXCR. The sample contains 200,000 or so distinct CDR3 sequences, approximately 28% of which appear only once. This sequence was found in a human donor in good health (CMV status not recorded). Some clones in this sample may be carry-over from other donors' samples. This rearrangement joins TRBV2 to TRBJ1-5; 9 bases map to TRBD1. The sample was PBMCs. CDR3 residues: CASRTGQGNQPQHF. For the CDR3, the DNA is TGTGCCAGCAGAACCGGACAGGGGAATCAGCCCCAGCATTTT. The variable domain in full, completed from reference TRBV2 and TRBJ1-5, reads EPEVTQTPSHQVTQMGQEVILRCVPISNHLYFYWYRQILGQKVEFLVSFYNNEISEKSEIFDDQFSVERPDGSNFTLKIRSTKLEDSAMYFCASRTGQGNQPQHFGDGTRLSIL.